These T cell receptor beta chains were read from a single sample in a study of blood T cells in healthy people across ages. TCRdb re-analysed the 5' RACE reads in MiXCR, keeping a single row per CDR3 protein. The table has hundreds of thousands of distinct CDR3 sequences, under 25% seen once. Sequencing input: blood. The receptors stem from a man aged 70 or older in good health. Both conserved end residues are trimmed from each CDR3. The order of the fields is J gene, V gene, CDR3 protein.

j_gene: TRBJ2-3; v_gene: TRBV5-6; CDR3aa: ASSLDSGSIADTQY
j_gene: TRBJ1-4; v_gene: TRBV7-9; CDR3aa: ASSLAPGANEKLF
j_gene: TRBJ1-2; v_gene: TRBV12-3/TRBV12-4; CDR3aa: ASSRTGGDGYT
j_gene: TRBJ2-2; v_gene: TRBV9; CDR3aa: ASSVEGTGELF
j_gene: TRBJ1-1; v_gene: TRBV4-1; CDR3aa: ASSHPRTEAF
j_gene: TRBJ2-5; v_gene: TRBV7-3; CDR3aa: ASSSHLAGLTY
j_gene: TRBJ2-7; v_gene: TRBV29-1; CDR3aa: SVDSGQVSYEQY
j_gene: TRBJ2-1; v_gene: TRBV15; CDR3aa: ATSMDRANEQF
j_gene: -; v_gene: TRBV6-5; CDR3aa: ASRPSDGGQF
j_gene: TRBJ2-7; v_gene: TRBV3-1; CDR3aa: ASSPLSGQYHEQY